The following is a T cell receptor beta chain sequence with its context. The antigen remains unidentified. Use of 60 Vbeta and 13 Jbeta primers characterized the PCR. Some clones are missing from TCRdb's copy, which holds only in-frame ones; the method was immunoSEQ multiplex PCR. The sample consists of approximately 88,000 clones, over 70% of them appearing once. Per the germline V gene, CDR1 is SGHKS and CDR2 is YYEKEE (reference sequence). V lost 1 base and J 6 bases, leaving 10 bases between the germline ends. This CDR3 spans 13 amino acids. This entry comes from a study of cytomegalovirus exposure and HLA in healthy donors. Study results and caveats: It was taken for granted in presence/absence analyses that sequencing depth across donors was roughly uniform. The authors later found most CMV-associated TCR beta chains appeared HLA-restricted. Cytomegalovirus-associated status was assigned to around 160 TCR beta chains. A few CMV-associated chains were confirmed in vitro to be specific for CMV antigens.

The sample was PBMCs. The receptor comes from a man aged 45-60 years in good health and CMV-seropositive. The gene calls are TRBV5-5 and TRBJ1-2; D possibly corresponds to TRBD1 (5 bases). In DNA, the CDR3 is TGTGCCAGCAGCTTGTTTGCAGGGAATGGCTACACCTTC. This translates into CASSLFAGNGYTF.